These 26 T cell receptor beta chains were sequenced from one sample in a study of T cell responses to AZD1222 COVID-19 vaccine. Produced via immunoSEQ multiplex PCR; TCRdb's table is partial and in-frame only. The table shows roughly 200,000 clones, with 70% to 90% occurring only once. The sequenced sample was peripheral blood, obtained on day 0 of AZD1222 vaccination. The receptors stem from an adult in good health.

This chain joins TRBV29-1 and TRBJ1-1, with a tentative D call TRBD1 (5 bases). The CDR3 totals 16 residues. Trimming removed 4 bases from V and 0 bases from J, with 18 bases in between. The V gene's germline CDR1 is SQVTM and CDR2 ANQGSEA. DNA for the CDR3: TGCAGCGTTGGCGGCTGGGGGGGATACATGAACACTGAAGCTTTCTTT. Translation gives CSVGGWGGYMNTEAFF. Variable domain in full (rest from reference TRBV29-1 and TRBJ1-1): SAVISQKPSRDICQRGTSLTIQCQVDSQVTMMFWYRQQPGQSLTLIATANQGSEATYESGFVIDKFPISRPNLTFSTLTVSNMSPEDSSIYLCSVGGWGGYMNTEAFFGQGTRLTVV.

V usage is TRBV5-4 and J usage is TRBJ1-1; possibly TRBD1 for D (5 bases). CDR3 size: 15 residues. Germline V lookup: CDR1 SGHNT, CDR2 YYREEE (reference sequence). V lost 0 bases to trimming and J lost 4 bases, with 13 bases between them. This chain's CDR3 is CASSLGQSPSTEAFF. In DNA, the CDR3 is TGTGCCAGCAGCTTGGGACAGAGTCCGTCCACTGAAGCTTTCTTT.

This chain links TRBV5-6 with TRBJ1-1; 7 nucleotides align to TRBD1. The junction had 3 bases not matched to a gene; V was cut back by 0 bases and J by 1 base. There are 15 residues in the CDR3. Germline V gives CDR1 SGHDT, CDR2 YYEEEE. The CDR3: CASSLVGGANTEAFF. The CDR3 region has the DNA TGTGCCAGCAGCTTGGTAGGGGGCGCGAACACTGAAGCTTTCTTT.

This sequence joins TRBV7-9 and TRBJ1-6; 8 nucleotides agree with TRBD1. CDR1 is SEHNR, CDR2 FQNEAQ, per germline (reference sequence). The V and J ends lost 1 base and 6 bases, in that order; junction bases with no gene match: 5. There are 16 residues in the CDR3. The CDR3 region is CASSLVQGVGNSPLHF. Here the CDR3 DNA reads TGTGCCAGCAGCTTAGTACAGGGGGTCGGTAATTCACCCCTCCACTTT.

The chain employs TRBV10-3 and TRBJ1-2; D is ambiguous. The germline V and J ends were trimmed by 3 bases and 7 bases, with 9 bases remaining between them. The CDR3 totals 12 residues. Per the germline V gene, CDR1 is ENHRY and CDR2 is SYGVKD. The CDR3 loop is CAISDAQVGYTF. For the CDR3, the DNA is TGTGCCATCAGTGACGCGCAGGTTGGCTACACCTTC.

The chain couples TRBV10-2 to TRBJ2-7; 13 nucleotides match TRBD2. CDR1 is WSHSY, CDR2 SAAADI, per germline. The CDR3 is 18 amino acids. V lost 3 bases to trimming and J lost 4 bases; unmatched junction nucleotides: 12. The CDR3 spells CASSDGSRLAGGRYEQYF. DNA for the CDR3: TGCGCCAGCAGTGACGGTTCGCGACTAGCGGGGGGTCGTTACGAGCAGTACTTC.

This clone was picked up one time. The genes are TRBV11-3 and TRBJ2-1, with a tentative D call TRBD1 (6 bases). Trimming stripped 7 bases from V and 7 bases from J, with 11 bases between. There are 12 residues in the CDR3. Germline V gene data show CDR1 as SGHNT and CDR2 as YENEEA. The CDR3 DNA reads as TGTGCCAGCAACACAGGGCAGAATGAGCAGTTCTTC. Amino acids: CASNTGQNEQFF.

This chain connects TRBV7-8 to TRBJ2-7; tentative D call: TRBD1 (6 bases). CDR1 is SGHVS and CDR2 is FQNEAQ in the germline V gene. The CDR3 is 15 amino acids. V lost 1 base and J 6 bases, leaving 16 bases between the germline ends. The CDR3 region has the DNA TGTGCCAGCAGCTTAGAGGGCCGTCGAGGGGGCGAGCAGTACTTC. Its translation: CASSLEGRRGGEQYF.

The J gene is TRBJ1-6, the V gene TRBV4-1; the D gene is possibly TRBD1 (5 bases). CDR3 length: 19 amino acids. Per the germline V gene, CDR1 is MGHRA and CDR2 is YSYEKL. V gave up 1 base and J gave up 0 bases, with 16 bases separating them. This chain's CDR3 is CASSQVSSGTSSYNSPLHF. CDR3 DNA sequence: TGCGCCAGCAGCCAAGTCTCGTCGGGGACGAGCTCCTATAATTCACCCCTCCACTTT.

The CDR3 DNA reads TGTGCCAGTCGGCCAGGGTTCAACAATGAGCAGTTCTTC. This codes for CASRPGFNNEQFF. The V and J genes are TRBV19 and TRBJ2-1; possible D gene TRBD1, 5 bases. There are 13 residues in the CDR3. Germline V gives CDR1 LNHDA, CDR2 SQIVND (reference sequence). Trimming cost V 8 bases and J 5 bases, with 13 bases left between them.

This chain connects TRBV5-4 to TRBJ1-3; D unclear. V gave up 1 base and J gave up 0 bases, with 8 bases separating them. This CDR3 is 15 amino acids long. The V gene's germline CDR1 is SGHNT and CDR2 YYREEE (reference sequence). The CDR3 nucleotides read TGTGCCAGCAGCTTGACGCATGACTCTGGAAACACCATATATTTT. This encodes CASSLTHDSGNTIYF.

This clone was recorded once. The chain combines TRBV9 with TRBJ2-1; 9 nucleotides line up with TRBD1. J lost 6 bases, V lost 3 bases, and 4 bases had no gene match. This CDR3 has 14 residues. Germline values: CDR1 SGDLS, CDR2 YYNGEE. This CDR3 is CASSDGTGLNEQFF. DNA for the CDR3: TGTGCCAGCAGCGACGGGACAGGGCTCAATGAGCAGTTCTTC.

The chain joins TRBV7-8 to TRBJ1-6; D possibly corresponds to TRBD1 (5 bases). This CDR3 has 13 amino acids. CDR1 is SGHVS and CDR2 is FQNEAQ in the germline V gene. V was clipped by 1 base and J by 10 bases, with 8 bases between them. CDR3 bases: TGTGCCAGCAGCTTAGATAGGGGATCACCCCTCCACTTT. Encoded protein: CASSLDRGSPLHF.

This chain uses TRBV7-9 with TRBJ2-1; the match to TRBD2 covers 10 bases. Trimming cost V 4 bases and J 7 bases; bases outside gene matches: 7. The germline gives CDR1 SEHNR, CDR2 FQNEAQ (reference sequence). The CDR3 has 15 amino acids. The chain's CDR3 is CASSSGTSDGNEQFF. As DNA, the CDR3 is TGTGCCAGCAGCTCGGGGACTAGCGATGGGAATGAGCAGTTCTTC.

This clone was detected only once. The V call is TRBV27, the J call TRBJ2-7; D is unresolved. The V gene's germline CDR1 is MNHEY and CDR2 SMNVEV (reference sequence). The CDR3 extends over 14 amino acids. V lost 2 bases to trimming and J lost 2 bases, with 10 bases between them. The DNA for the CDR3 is TGTGCCAGCAGTTTACCGGCACGGCCCTACGAGCAGTACTTC. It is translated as CASSLPARPYEQYF.

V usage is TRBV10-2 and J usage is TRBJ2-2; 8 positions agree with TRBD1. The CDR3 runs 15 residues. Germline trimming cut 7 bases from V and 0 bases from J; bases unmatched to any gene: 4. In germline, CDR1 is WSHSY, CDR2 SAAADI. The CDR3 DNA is TGCGCCAGCATGGCACAGGGGGCGAACACCGGGGAGCTGTTTTTT. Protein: CASMAQGANTGELFF.

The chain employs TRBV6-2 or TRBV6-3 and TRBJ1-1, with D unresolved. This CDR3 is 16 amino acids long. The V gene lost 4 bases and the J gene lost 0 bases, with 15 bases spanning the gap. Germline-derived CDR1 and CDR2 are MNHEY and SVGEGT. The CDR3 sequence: CASSSRTDLMNTEAFF. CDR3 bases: TGTGCCAGCAGTTCTAGGACCGATCTAATGAACACTGAAGCTTTCTTT.

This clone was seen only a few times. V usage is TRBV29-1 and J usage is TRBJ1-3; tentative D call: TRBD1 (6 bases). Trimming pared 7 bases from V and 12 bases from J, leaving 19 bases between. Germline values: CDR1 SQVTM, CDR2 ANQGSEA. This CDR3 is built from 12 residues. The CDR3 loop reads CSALEGGRNIYF. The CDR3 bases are TGCAGCGCCTTAGAAGGGGGTCGTAACATATATTTT.

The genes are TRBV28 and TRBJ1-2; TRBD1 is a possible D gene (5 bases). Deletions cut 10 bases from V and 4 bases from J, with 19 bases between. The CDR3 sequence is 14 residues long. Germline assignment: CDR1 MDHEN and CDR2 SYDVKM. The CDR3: CATTGTAPIYGYTF. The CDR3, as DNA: TGTGCCACCACGGGGACGGCCCCTATCTATGGCTACACCTTC.

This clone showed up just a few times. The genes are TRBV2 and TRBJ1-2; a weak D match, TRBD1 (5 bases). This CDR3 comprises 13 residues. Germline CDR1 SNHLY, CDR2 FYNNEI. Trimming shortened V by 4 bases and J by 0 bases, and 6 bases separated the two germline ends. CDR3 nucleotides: TGTGCCAGCAGTGCGACAGCTAACTATGGCTACACCTTC. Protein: CASSATANYGYTF.

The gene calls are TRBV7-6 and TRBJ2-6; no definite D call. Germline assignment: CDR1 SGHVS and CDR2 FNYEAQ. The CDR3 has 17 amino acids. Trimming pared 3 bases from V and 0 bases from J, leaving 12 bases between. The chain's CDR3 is CASSLTYFNSGANVLTF. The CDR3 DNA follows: TGTGCCAGCAGCTTGACATATTTTAACTCTGGGGCCAACGTCCTGACTTTC.

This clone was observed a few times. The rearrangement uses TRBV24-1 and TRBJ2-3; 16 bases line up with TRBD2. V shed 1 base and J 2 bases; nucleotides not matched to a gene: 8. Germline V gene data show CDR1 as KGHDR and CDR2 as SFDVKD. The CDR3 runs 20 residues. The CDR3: CATSDFTGTSGGELTDTQYF. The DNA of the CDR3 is TGTGCCACCAGTGATTTTACTGGGACTAGCGGGGGGGAGCTCACAGATACGCAGTATTTT.

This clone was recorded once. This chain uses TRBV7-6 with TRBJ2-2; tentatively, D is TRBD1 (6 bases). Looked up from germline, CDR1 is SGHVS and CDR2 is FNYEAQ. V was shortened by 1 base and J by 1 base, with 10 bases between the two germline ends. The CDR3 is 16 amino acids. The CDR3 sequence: CASSLGSRGNTGELFF. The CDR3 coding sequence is TGTGCCAGCAGCTTAGGGTCCAGGGGGAACACCGGGGAGCTGTTTTTT.

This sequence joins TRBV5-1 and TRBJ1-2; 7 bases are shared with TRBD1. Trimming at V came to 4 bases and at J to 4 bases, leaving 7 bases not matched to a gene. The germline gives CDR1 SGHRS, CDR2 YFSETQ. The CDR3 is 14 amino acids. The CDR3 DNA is TGCGCCAGCAGCGGCCGACAGGGACTCTATGGCTACACCTTC. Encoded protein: CASSGRQGLYGYTF. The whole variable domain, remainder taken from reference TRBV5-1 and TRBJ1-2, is KAGVTQTPRYLIKTRGQQVTLSCSPISGHRSVSWYQQTPGQGLQFLFEYFSETQRNKGNFPGRFSGRQFSNSRSEMNVSTLELGDSALYLCASSGRQGLYGYTFGSGTRLTVV.

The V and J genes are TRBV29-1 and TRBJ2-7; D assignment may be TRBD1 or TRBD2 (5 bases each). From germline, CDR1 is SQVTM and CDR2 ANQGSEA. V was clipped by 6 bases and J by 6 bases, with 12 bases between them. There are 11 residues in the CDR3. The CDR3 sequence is CSVGEGFEQYF. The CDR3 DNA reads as TGCAGCGTGGGCGAGGGGTTCGAGCAGTACTTC.

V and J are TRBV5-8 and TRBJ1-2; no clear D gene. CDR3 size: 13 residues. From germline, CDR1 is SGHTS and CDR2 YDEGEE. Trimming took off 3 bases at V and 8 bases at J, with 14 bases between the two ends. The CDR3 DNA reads TGTGCCAGCAGCTCCGAACTGATGGGGGGCTACACCTTC. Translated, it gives CASSSELMGGYTF.